This TCR beta chain was captured in a study of PD-1 blockade in mismatch repair-deficient tumors. TCRdb's table, derived via immunoSEQ multiplex PCR, lists solely in-frame clones and lacks some. This table has 65,000 to 80,000 clones, around four fifths appearing once. The CDR3 covers 15 residues. The V gene lost 2 bases and the J gene lost 5 bases, with 13 bases spanning the gap. Germline lookup yields CDR1 MNHNS and CDR2 SASEGT. Sample: peripheral blood, taken 2 weeks after starting pembrolizumab. This rearrangement joins TRBV6-1 to TRBJ2-4; no reliable D call. The receptor comes from an adult with mismatch repair-deficient cancer. CDR3 region: CASSETSGVQNIQYF. CDR3 DNA sequence: TGTGCCAGCAGTGAAACGTCTGGCGTCCAAAACATTCAGTACTTC.